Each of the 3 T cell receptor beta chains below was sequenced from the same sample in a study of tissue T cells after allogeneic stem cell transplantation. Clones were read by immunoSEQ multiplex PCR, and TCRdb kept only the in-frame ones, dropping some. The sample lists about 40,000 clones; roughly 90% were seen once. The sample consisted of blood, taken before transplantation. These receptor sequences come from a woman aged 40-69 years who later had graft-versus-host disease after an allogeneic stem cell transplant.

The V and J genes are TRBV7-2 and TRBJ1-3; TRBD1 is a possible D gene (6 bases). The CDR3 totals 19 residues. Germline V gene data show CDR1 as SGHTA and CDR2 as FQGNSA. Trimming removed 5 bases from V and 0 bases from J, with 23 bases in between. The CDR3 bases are TGTGCCAGCAGCCTTAACTTTTACAGGGACTACTACTCTGGAAACACCATATATTTT. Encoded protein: CASSLNFYRDYYSGNTIYF.

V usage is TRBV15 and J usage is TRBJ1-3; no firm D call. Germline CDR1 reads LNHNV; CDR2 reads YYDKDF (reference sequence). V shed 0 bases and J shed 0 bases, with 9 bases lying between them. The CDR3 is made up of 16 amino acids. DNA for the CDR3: TGTGCCACCAGCAGAGATTTAGGCTCCTCTGGAAACACCATATATTTT. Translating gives CATSRDLGSSGNTIYF.

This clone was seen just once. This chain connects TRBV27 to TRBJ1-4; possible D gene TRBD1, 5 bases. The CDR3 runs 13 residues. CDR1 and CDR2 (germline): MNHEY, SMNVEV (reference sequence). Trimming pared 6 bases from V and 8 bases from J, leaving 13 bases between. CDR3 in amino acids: CASRATDREKLFF. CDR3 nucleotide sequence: TGTGCCAGCAGAGCGACAGATCGGGAAAAACTGTTTTTT.